A selection of T cell receptor beta chains follows, all from one sample in a study of OX40 agonist ivuxolimab in advanced cancers. Method: immunoSEQ multiplex PCR; TCRdb's copy keeps in-frame clones and lacks some. Counted here are around 75,000 clones, more than 80% occurring once; the ten biggest clones make up around 0.96%. Specimen: CD4+ or CD8+ T cells sorted from blood, collected in a trial of the OX40 agonist ivuxolimab. Receptor source: an adult with an advanced solid tumor such as melanoma, head and neck, liver or kidney cancer. Each CDR3 is given without its conserved first and last residue.

J	V	CDR3
TRBJ1-2	TRBV12-5	ASGNPRYLYGYT
TRBJ1-5	TRBV19	ASSISLSGDQPQH
TRBJ2-1	TRBV19	ASSIVFGGGAYNEQF
TRBJ1-4	TRBV5-1	ASSLGDTSNEKLF
TRBJ2-5	TRBV5-4	ASSLDQGRRETQY
TRBJ1-4	TRBV6-1	ASSPRDHSEKLF
TRBJ2-5	TRBV5-1	ASSLSRGTQY
TRBJ1-6	TRBV28	ASSLMRSKGGIVNSPLH
TRBJ2-2	TRBV4-1	ASSQGRDRARELF
TRBJ1-2	TRBV6-1	ASSADSQGRGTGYT
TRBJ1-5	TRBV19	ASSIRGGSSNQPQH
TRBJ1-1	TRBV19	ASSIDRENTEAF
TRBJ2-1	TRBV7-8	ASSLRGGGYNEQF
TRBJ1-1	TRBV18	ASSPSPEAF
TRBJ2-2	TRBV18	ASSPRQGNSGELF
TRBJ1-3	TRBV7-2	ASSLYIRESGNTIY
TRBJ1-3	TRBV7-9	ASSLGQGTGNTIY
TRBJ2-1	TRBV7-2	ASSPSSGFNNEQF
TRBJ1-1	TRBV4-1	ASSVGHGDTEAF
TRBJ1-5	TRBV5-6	ASSPWTGRGNQPQH
TRBJ1-2	TRBV18	ASSPGEYANYGYT
TRBJ2-2	TRBV7-6	ASSRTSGVSGELF
TRBJ1-2	TRBV9	ASSVAAGGERGYT
TRBJ2-2	TRBV5-1	ASSPGGAYTGELF